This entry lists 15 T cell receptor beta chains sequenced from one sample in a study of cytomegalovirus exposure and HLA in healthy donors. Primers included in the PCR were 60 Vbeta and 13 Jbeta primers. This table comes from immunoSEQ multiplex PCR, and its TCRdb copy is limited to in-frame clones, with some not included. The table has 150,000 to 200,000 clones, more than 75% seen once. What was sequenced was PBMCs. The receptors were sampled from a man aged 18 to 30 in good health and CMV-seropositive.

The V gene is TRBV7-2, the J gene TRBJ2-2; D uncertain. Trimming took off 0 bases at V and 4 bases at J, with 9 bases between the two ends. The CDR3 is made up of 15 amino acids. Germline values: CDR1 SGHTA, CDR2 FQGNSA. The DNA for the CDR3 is TGTGCCAGCAGCTTAGCATCTAGTTCCACCGGGGAGCTGTTTTTT. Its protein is CASSLASSSTGELFF.

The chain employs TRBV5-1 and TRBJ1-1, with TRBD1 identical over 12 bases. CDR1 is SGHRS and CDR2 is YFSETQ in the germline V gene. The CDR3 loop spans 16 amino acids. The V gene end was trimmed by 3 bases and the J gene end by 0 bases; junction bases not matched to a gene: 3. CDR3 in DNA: TGCGCCAGCAGCTCGGGACAGGGGGCCTTGAACACTGAAGCTTTCTTT. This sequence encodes CASSSGQGALNTEAFF.

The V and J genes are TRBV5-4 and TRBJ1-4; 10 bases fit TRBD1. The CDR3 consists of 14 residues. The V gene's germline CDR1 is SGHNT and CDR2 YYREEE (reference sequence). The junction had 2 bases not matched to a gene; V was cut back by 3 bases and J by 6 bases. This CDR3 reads CASSSTGGDEKLFF. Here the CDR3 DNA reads TGTGCCAGCAGCTCGACAGGGGGCGATGAAAAACTGTTTTTT.

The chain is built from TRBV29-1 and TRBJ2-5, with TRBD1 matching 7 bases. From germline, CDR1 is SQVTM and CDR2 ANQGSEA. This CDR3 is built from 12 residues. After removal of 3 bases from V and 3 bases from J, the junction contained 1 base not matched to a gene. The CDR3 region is CSVDGQEETQYF. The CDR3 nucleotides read TGCAGCGTTGATGGACAGGAAGAGACCCAGTACTTC. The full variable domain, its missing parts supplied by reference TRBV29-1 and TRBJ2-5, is SAVISQKPSRDICQRGTSLTIQCQVDSQVTMMFWYRQQPGQSLTLIATANQGSEATYESGFVIDKFPISRPNLTFSTLTVSNMSPEDSSIYLCSVDGQEETQYFGPGTRLLVL.

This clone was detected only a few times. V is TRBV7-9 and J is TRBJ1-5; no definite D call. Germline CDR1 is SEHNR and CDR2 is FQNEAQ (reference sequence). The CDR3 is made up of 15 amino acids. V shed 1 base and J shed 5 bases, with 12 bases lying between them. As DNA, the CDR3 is TGTGCCAGCAGCTTAGATGGAGGGCCCCATCAGCCCCAGCATTTT. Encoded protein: CASSLDGGPHQPQHF.

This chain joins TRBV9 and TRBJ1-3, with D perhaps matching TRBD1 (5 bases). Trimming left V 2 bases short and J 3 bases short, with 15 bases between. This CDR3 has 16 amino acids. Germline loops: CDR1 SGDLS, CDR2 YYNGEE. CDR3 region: CASSVPTGEIGNTIYF. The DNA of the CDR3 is TGTGCCAGCAGCGTCCCAACAGGAGAAATTGGAAACACCATATATTTT.

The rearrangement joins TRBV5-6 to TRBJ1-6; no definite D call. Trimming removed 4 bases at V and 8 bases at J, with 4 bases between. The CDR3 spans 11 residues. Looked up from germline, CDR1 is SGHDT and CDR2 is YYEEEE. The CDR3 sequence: CASSRDSPLHF. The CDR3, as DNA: TGTGCCAGCAGCCGGGATTCACCCCTCCACTTT.

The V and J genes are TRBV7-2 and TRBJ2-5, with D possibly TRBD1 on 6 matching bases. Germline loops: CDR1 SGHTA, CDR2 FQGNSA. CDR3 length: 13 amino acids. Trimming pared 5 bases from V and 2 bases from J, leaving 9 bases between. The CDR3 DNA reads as TGTGCCAGCAGCCGAGACAGGCAAGAGACCCAGTACTTC. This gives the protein CASSRDRQETQYF.

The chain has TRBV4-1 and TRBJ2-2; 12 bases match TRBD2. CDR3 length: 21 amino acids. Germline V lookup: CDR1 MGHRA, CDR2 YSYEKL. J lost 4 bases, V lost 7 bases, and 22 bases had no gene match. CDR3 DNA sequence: TGCGCCAGCACCACTTTCCTTCTAGCGGGGGGGCTCCGTAGTGGCACCGGGGAGCTGTTTTTT. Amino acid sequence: CASTTFLLAGGLRSGTGELFF.

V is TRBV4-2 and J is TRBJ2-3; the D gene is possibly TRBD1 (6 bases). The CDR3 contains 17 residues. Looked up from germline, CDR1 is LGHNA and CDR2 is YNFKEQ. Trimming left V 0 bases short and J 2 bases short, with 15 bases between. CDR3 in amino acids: CASSQDPMGAYTDTQYF. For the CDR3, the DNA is TGTGCCAGCAGCCAAGACCCCATGGGGGCTTACACAGATACGCAGTATTTT.

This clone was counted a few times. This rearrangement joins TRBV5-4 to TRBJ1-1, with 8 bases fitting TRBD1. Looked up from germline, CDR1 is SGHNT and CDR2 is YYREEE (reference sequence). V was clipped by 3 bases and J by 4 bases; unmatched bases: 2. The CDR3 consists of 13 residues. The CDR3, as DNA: TGTGCCAGCAGCTCGACAGGGGCCACTGAAGCTTTCTTT. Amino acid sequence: CASSSTGATEAFF.

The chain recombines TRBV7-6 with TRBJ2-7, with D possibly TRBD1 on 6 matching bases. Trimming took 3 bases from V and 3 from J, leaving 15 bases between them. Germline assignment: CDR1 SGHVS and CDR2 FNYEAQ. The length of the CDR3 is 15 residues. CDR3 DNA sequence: TGTGCCAGCAGCTTGGGGACACCGACCCTCTACGAGCAGTACTTC. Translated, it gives CASSLGTPTLYEQYF.

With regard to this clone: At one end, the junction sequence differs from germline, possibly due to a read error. The CDR3 DNA reads as TGTGCCAGCAGCCTCGGACAAACTGGGGCCAACGGCCTGACTTTC. The encoded protein is CASSLGQTGANGLTF. The J gene is TRBJ2-6, the V gene TRBV5-8; D possibly corresponds to TRBD1 (5 bases). Germline loops: CDR1 SGHTS, CDR2 YDEGEE. The CDR3 contains 15 residues.

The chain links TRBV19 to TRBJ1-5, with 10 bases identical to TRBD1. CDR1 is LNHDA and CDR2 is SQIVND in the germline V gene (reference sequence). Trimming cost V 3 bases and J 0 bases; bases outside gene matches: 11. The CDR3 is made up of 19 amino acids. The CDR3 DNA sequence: TGTGCCAGTAGTATTCGAGCCGAGACAGGGGGCGATAGCAATCAGCCCCAGCATTTT. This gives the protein CASSIRAETGGDSNQPQHF.

CDR3 sequence (DNA): TGTGCCAGCAGCTTTAATGGTGCGCCTTATAGCAATCAGCCCCAGCATTTT. Translating gives CASSFNGAPYSNQPQHF. The rearrangement joins TRBV7-2 to TRBJ1-5; D uncertain. Germline lookup yields CDR1 SGHTA and CDR2 FQGNSA. V shed 3 bases and J shed 0 bases, with 15 bases lying between them. This CDR3 has 17 amino acids.